Presented here are 15 T cell receptor beta chains from one specimen sequenced in a study of vaccination and CD4 T cells after COVID-19. The Oncomine TCR Beta short-read assay was what sequenced the DNA obtained from cultured CD4+ T cells. TCRdb analysed the PCR reads with MiXCR anew, one entry per CDR3 protein. The table has 9,500 to 10,000 distinct CDR3 sequences, more than 60% seen once. Sample treatment: roughly 10-day PBMC culture with coronavirus spike peptide pools or control peptides (ViraFEST assay). For these receptors, no antigen is known. Source material: CD4+ T cells from blood, cultured in vitro. The origin of the receptors is a human donor who had recovered from COVID-19.

The chain is built from TRBV6-1 and TRBJ1-5, with D tentatively TRBD1 (6 bases). In germline, CDR1 is MNHNS, CDR2 SASEGT. This CDR3 contains 14 residues. Trimming took off 7 bases at V and 5 bases at J, with 15 bases between the two ends. For the CDR3, the DNA is TGTGCCAGCAAGGACGACAGGCGAGATCAGCCCCAGCATTTT. It yields the protein CASKDDRRDQPQHF.

The V call is TRBV20-1, the J call TRBJ2-2; 8 bases agree with TRBD2. V shed 1 base and J 3 bases; nucleotides not matched to a gene: 4. The CDR3 consists of 15 residues. Germline CDR1 DFQATT, CDR2 SNEGSKA (reference sequence). CDR3 in DNA: TGCAGTGCTAGAGTGCCTAGCGGGTACACCGGGGAGCTGTTTTTT. Translation: CSARVPSGYTGELFF.

This rearrangement joins TRBV2 to TRBJ2-3; D possibly corresponds to TRBD2 (6 bases). The CDR3 length is 11 residues. CDR1 and CDR2 from the germline V gene are SNHLY and FYNNEI. V was shortened by 6 bases and J by 6 bases, with 7 bases between the two germline ends. The CDR3 region has the DNA TGTGCCAGCAGGGAGGGGGATACGCAGTATTTT. Its translation: CASREGDTQYF.

In this sample, this clonotype turned up a few times. The chain carries TRBV19 and TRBJ2-5, with 8 positions matching TRBD2. CDR1 LNHDA and CDR2 SQIVND come from the germline V gene (reference sequence). Trimming at V came to 2 bases and at J to 5 bases, leaving 4 bases not matched to a gene. CDR3 length: 14 residues. CDR3 DNA sequence: TGTGCCAGTAGTATACGACCGGGAGGGGAGACCCAGTACTTC. Its protein product is CASSIRPGGETQYF.

V gene TRBV20-1 combines with J gene TRBJ2-1, with TRBD2 matching 14 bases. Looked up from germline, CDR1 is DFQATT and CDR2 is SNEGSKA (reference sequence). This CDR3 contains 15 residues. The J segment lost 7 bases and the V segment lost 3 bases, leaving 5 bases of the junction unmatched. The CDR3 loop is CSARGGTSGRNEQFF. CDR3 bases: TGCAGTGCTAGGGGGGGGACTAGCGGGAGAAATGAGCAGTTCTTC.

The genes are TRBV2 and TRBJ1-5, with unresolved D. The CDR3 has 15 residues. Germline CDR1 is SNHLY and CDR2 is FYNNEI. Trimming stripped 4 bases from V and 4 bases from J, with 14 bases between. CDR3 amino acids: CASSATLGPNQPQHF. DNA for the CDR3: TGTGCCAGCAGTGCGACACTGGGCCCTAATCAGCCCCAGCATTTT.

This chain links TRBV6-1 with TRBJ1-3; 9 bases map to TRBD1. Germline CDR1 and CDR2: MNHNS and SASEGT. V dropped 6 bases and J dropped 6; count of bases not matched to a gene: 6. The CDR3 has 14 residues. CDR3 DNA sequence: TGTGCCAGCAGAGGGACAGGGCGTACAAACACCATATATTTT. Translated: CASRGTGRTNTIYF.

This rearrangement joins TRBV29-1 to TRBJ2-7; D is unclear. This CDR3 has 11 amino acids. CDR1 and CDR2 from the germline V gene are SQVTM and ANQGSEA. V lost 4 bases, J lost 0 bases, and 4 bases lay in between. CDR3 protein: CSVVGSYEQYF. The CDR3 DNA reads as TGCAGCGTTGTTGGCTCCTACGAGCAGTACTTC.

The chain links TRBV6-1 to TRBJ2-7; D possibly corresponds to TRBD2 (6 bases). The CDR3 runs to 13 residues. Germline V gives CDR1 MNHNS, CDR2 SASEGT. Trimming pared 3 bases from V and 4 bases from J, leaving 10 bases between. This CDR3 reads CASSDGGKYEQYF. CDR3 sequence (DNA): TGTGCCAGCAGTGATGGGGGGAAGTACGAGCAGTACTTC.

This clonotype occurred a few times. The chain recombines TRBV6-2 or TRBV6-3 with TRBJ1-1, with D possibly TRBD1 on 6 matching bases. Deletions cut 6 bases from V and 6 bases from J, with 17 bases between. Germline lookup yields CDR1 MNHEY and CDR2 SVGEGT. The CDR3 loop spans 14 amino acids. This CDR3 reads CASSADRFRAEAFF. DNA of the CDR3: TGTGCCAGCAGCGCAGACAGGTTTAGGGCTGAAGCTTTCTTT.

This clonotype was counted only a few times. The gene calls are TRBV15 and TRBJ1-4; a possible D gene is TRBD1 (6 bases). Germline CDR1 reads LNHNV; CDR2 reads YYDKDF (reference sequence). This CDR3 comprises 12 residues. Trimming shortened V by 4 bases and J by 12 bases, and 12 bases separated the two germline ends. The CDR3 DNA follows: TGTGCCACCAGCACCTACAGGGAGGAACTGTTTTTT. Translation: CATSTYREELFF.

This chain joins TRBV11-2 and TRBJ2-3; 13 nucleotides align to TRBD2. CDR3 length equals 17 residues. After removal of 2 bases from V and 3 bases from J, the junction contained 5 bases not matched to a gene. Germline CDR1 and CDR2: SGHAT and FQNNGV. The CDR3 is CASSLRTSGSGTDTQYF. The CDR3 nucleotides read TGTGCCAGCAGCTTAAGGACTAGCGGGAGTGGTACAGATACGCAGTATTTT.

V gene TRBV7-6 combines with J gene TRBJ1-1; D gene unclear. Germline CDR1 reads SGHVS; CDR2 reads FNYEAQ. V gave up 1 base and J gave up 1 base, with 13 bases separating them. CDR3 length: 16 residues. The CDR3 sequence: CASSLGRFTGNTEAFF. The CDR3 DNA reads TGTGCCAGCAGCTTAGGCCGGTTCACCGGGAACACTGAAGCTTTCTTT.

The chain has TRBV30 and TRBJ1-5; D uncertain. Looked up from germline, CDR1 is GTSNPN and CDR2 is SVGIG (reference sequence). V was cut by 1 base and J by 9 bases, with 13 bases left in between. CDR3 length: 13 amino acids. The CDR3 protein is CAWSEDVGSPQHF. The CDR3 DNA follows: TGTGCCTGGAGTGAAGACGTGGGCTCGCCCCAGCATTTT.

The genes are TRBV20-1 and TRBJ2-1; 7 bases agree with TRBD2. V lost 3 bases and J lost 9; bases outside the gene matches: 17. CDR3 size: 16 residues. Germline V gene lookup returns CDR1 DFQATT and CDR2 SNEGSKA (reference sequence). CDR3 amino acids: CSASSPGGSYFSEQFF. The CDR3 bases are TGCAGTGCTAGCTCGCCTGGCGGGAGTTATTTCAGTGAGCAGTTCTTC.